Sequencing of this T cell receptor beta chain was carried out in a study of a mutant IDH1 vaccine in newly diagnosed glioma. For the study at large: Treated patients had a mean age of roughly 39 years and an approximately 62% male, 37.5% female split. Standard pretreatment was either radiotherapy, temozolomide, or, for most, radiochemotherapy with temozolomide. Notes on the study in general: Pseudoprogression showed no apparent link to changes in top peripheral T cell clonotypes.

Produced via immunoSEQ multiplex PCR; TCRdb's table is partial and in-frame only. Of about 92,000 clones detected, under 90% appear once; the ten largest clones hold around 7%. Time point specified: baseline, week 1 (first vaccination visit). Treatment meaning: pre-vaccination baseline after standard-of-care therapy. Germline loops: CDR1 LNHDA, CDR2 SQIVND (reference sequence). CDR3 length equals 14 residues. Trimming took off 4 bases at V and 3 bases at J, with 12 bases between the two ends. To note about this clone: What it recognizes is unknown.

The sequence derives from a woman aged 45-59 years with glioma. This specimen was PBMCs, taken from a glioma patient treated with radiotherapy, temozolomide or both. This sequence joins TRBV19 and TRBJ1-1; maybe TRBD1 (6 bases). The CDR3 DNA follows: TGTGCCAGTAGTACGACGCAGGGGTACACTGAAGCTTTCTTT. It specifies CASSTTQGYTEAFF.